This T cell receptor beta chain was recovered during a study of cytomegalovirus exposure and HLA in healthy donors. This CDR3 is 15 amino acids long. Trimming removed 0 bases at V and 0 bases at J, with 8 bases between. Germline loops: CDR1 MNHEY, CDR2 SVGAGI. The PCR made use of 60 Vbeta and 13 Jbeta primers. Repertoires were generated with immunoSEQ multiplex PCR, while TCRdb's copy carries only in-frame clones and drops some. The table lists 56,000 or so clones. The specimen was PBMCs. The TCR originated in a female donor in good health and CMV-seronegative. The V and J genes are TRBV6-5 and TRBJ1-1, with D possibly being TRBD1 (5 bases). In DNA form, the CDR3 reads TGTGCCAGCAGTTACTCGACGGGGGTGAACACTGAAGCTTTCTTT. Translation: CASSYSTGVNTEAFF.